This entry lists 23 T cell receptor beta chains sequenced from one sample in a study of T cells in Graves' hyperthyroidism and ophthalmopathy. TCR beta CDR3 regions were amplified from RNA. The primer set for the first-round RT-PCR of the TCR CDR3 was HTBI. In TCRdb, the multiplex PCR reads were re-called with MiXCR into one record per CDR3 protein. Here the sample spans a few hundred thousand distinct CDR3 sequences, roughly 15% being singletons. The sample consisted of blood. The receptors here all came from a woman younger than 30 with Graves' hyperthyroidism.

This clonotype was picked up many times. The rearrangement uses TRBV19 and TRBJ2-1; D possibly corresponds to TRBD2 (7 bases). V was clipped by 2 bases and J by 2 bases, with 10 bases between them. The CDR3 is made up of 15 amino acids. Germline lookup yields CDR1 LNHDA and CDR2 SQIVND (reference sequence). CDR3 protein: CASSIRGGAYNEQFF. Written as DNA, the CDR3 is TGTGCCAGTAGTATAAGGGGGGGGGCCTACAATGAGCAGTTCTTC.

This clonotype was observed at least ten times. This chain joins TRBV24-1 and TRBJ1-1; 8 bases match TRBD1. J gave up 3 bases and V 8 bases, and 4 bases lay outside the gene matches. Germline lookup yields CDR1 KGHDR and CDR2 SFDVKD. The CDR3 sequence is 13 residues long. The CDR3, as DNA: TGTGCCACCACCCAGGGGGCGTACACTGAAGCTTTCTTT. It is translated as CATTQGAYTEAFF.

This clonotype was seen ten or more times. The rearrangement uses TRBV6-1 and TRBJ2-1, with 7 bases aligning to TRBD1. This CDR3 region has 15 residues. The junction had 2 bases not matched to a gene; V was cut back by 1 base and J by 2 bases. Germline CDR1 MNHNS, CDR2 SASEGT. The CDR3: CASSEEGTAYNEQFF. Written as DNA, the CDR3 is TGTGCCAGCAGTGAAGAGGGGACAGCCTACAATGAGCAGTTCTTC.

This clonotype was recorded at least ten times. The rearrangement uses TRBV6-1 and TRBJ1-3; unclear D gene. Trimming stripped 8 bases from V and 3 bases from J, with 8 bases between. CDR1 is MNHNS, CDR2 SASEGT, per germline. This CDR3 comprises 12 residues. CDR3 sequence reads: CASFWDGNTIYF. DNA of the CDR3: TGTGCCAGCTTTTGGGATGGAAACACCATATATTTT.

This clonotype has at least ten counts. CDR3 protein: CASGLASDEQFF. Here the CDR3 DNA reads TGTGCCAGTGGGCTAGCATCCGATGAGCAGTTCTTC. The chain joins TRBV6-1 to TRBJ2-1; the D gene is possibly TRBD2 (5 bases). The CDR3 extends over 12 amino acids. Deletions cut 9 bases from V and 8 bases from J, with 14 bases between. Germline V gives CDR1 MNHNS, CDR2 SASEGT.

The rearrangement joins TRBV12-3 or TRBV12-4 to TRBJ1-2, with D maybe TRBD1 (6 bases). The V end lost 6 bases, the J end lost 5 bases, and 19 bases lay between the germline ends. The CDR3 runs to 15 residues. The CDR3 reads CASSPRGWVAYGYTF. The CDR3 DNA follows: TGTGCCAGCAGCCCCAGGGGATGGGTTGCTTATGGCTACACCTTC.

This clonotype was seen at least ten times. The chain couples TRBV10-1 to TRBJ1-6; D not certain. The V gene's germline CDR1 is WNHNN and CDR2 SYGVQD (reference sequence). Trimming shortened V by 3 bases and J by 8 bases, and 8 bases separated the two germline ends. The CDR3 has 13 amino acids. The CDR3 DNA reads as TGCGCCAGCAGTGATACAGATGATTCACCCCTCCACTTT. As protein: CASSDTDDSPLHF.

This CDR3 reads CASSQDLAASSGNTIYF. The CDR3 region has the DNA TGTGCCAGCAGCCAAGATCTGGCAGCGAGCTCTGGAAACACCATATATTTT. V is TRBV4-2 and J is TRBJ1-3; unclear D gene. The V gene's germline CDR1 is LGHNA and CDR2 YNFKEQ. The CDR3 is 17 amino acids. V was pared by 0 bases and J by 0 bases, with 12 bases between.

There are many counts of this clonotype. The rearrangement joins TRBV5-1 to TRBJ2-5; perhaps TRBD2 as D (6 bases). V was clipped by 3 bases and J by 1 base, with 7 bases between them. Germline values: CDR1 SGHRS, CDR2 YFSETQ. The CDR3 covers 13 residues. This CDR3 is CASSWEVQETQYF. In DNA, the CDR3 is TGCGCCAGCAGCTGGGAGGTCCAAGAGACCCAGTACTTC.

To note about this clonotype: This may stem from a read error, because a much larger clone lies one nucleotide away. CDR3 in DNA: TGCAGCGTCATGGACTACCAAGAGACCCAGTACTTC. Translation gives CSVMDYQETQYF. J is TRBJ2-5 and V is TRBV29-1; possible D gene TRBD2, 5 bases. The CDR3 covers 12 residues. V lost 6 bases, J lost 0 bases, and 8 bases lay in between. CDR1 and CDR2 from the germline V gene are SQVTM and ANQGSEA.

In regard to this clonotype: This may be a read error, as it is one base from a much larger clone. V usage is TRBV27 and J usage is TRBJ2-1; possible D gene TRBD2, 6 bases. CDR3 size: 15 residues. Looked up from germline, CDR1 is MNHEY and CDR2 is SMNVEV (reference sequence). CDR3 residues: CTSSLSSGTYNEQFF. Written as DNA, the CDR3 is TGTACCAGCAGTTTAAGTAGCGGAACCTACAATGAGCAGTTCTTC.

This clonotype appeared many times. V gene TRBV28 combines with J gene TRBJ2-1; D possibly corresponds to TRBD2 (5 bases). Germline assignment: CDR1 MDHEN and CDR2 SYDVKM. V was trimmed by 4 bases and J by 10 bases, leaving 14 bases between them. The CDR3 contains 13 residues. The DNA for the CDR3 is TGTGCCAGCAGTTCCCCACCTTCGGGGGAGCAGTTCTTC. As protein: CASSSPPSGEQFF.

In this sample, this clonotype turned up many times. J is TRBJ2-1 and V is TRBV30; TRBD1 matches 7 bases. V shed 4 bases and J 0 bases; nucleotides not matched to a gene: 6. Germline V gene lookup returns CDR1 GTSNPN and CDR2 SVGIG (reference sequence). The CDR3 is made up of 15 amino acids. The CDR3 sequence: CAWTGTESSYNEQFF. The DNA for the CDR3 is TGTGCCTGGACCGGGACAGAAAGCTCCTACAATGAGCAGTTCTTC.

The chain joins TRBV20-1 to TRBJ1-2; D perhaps matches TRBD1 (6 bases). Looked up from germline, CDR1 is DFQATT and CDR2 is SNEGSKA (reference sequence). This CDR3 has 12 residues. CDR3 coding DNA: TGCAGCCCTGGGGGGCTCATCTATGGCTACACCTTC. Its translation: CSPGGLIYGYTF.

This clonotype was detected only a few times. The rearrangement uses TRBV12-3 or TRBV12-4 and TRBJ1-1; D is perhaps TRBD1 (6 bases). V gave up 6 bases and J gave up 1 base, with 12 bases separating them. The CDR3 consists of 14 residues. The CDR3 bases are TGTGCCAGCAGCCGCAGGGGTACGAACACTGAAGCTTTCTTT. This sequence encodes CASSRRGTNTEAFF.

This clonotype was recorded at least ten times. The rearrangement links TRBV5-1 to TRBJ2-7; 10 nucleotides match TRBD1. The CDR3 consists of 15 residues. The V gene's germline CDR1 is SGHRS and CDR2 YFSETQ. V gave up 0 bases and J gave up 5 bases; unmatched junction bases: 5. CDR3 coding DNA: TGCGCCAGCAGCTTGGCCGGGACAGGGGACAACGAGCAGTACTTC. Protein product: CASSLAGTGDNEQYF.

This clonotype was seen a handful of times. This chain uses TRBV7-2 with TRBJ1-4; 9 bases are shared with TRBD1. Per the germline V gene, CDR1 is SGHTA and CDR2 is FQGNSA. The CDR3 totals 15 residues. Trimming removed 5 bases from V and 4 bases from J; junction bases left unmatched: 5. The CDR3 reads CASSMDRGNNEKLFF. In DNA form, the CDR3 reads TGTGCCAGCAGCATGGACAGGGGCAATAATGAAAAACTGTTTTTT.

The chain links TRBV11-2 to TRBJ1-1; D gene uncertain. From germline, CDR1 is SGHAT and CDR2 FQNNGV. This CDR3 is built from 13 residues. V lost 1 base to trimming and J lost 5 bases, with 8 bases between them. The CDR3: CASSLGAVTEAFF. CDR3 DNA: TGTGCCAGCAGCTTAGGGGCAGTGACTGAAGCTTTCTTT.

This clonotype was detected many times. The chain employs TRBV30 and TRBJ2-7; the match to TRBD2 covers 12 bases. Germline V gene data show CDR1 as GTSNPN and CDR2 as SVGIG (reference sequence). With V trimmed by 2 bases and J by 3 bases, 8 bases remained unmatched. The CDR3 has 16 residues. DNA for the CDR3: TGTGCCTGGAGTTCTCCTAGCGGGAGGGCCCTCTACGAGCAGTACTTC. Protein: CAWSSPSGRALYEQYF.

The V call is TRBV19, the J call TRBJ2-1; a weak D match, TRBD1 (6 bases). From germline, CDR1 is LNHDA and CDR2 SQIVND (reference sequence). V was pared by 3 bases and J by 3 bases, with 9 bases between. The CDR3 covers 14 residues. The CDR3 reads CASSISDSYNEQFF. The CDR3 DNA reads as TGTGCCAGTAGTATCTCGGACAGCTACAATGAGCAGTTCTTC. The full variable domain, with the rest looked up from reference TRBV19 and TRBJ2-1, is DGGITQSPKYLFRKEGQNVTLSCEQNLNHDAMYWYRQDPGQGLRLIYYSQIVNDFQKGDIAEGYSVSREKKESFPLTVTSAQKNPTAFYLCASSISDSYNEQFFGPGTRLTVL.

This clonotype was seen more than once but under ten times. The chain is built from TRBV10-3 and TRBJ2-7; D is unclear. The CDR3 is 14 amino acids. Looked up from germline, CDR1 is ENHRY and CDR2 is SYGVKD. Trimming removed 7 bases from V and 2 bases from J, with 15 bases in between. CDR3 nucleotides: TGTGCCATCAAGGTTGGAAGGGAAACCTACGAGCAGTACTTC. It is translated as CAIKVGRETYEQYF.

This clonotype was detected ten times or more. The chain uses TRBV30 and TRBJ2-7, with 7 positions matching TRBD2. V was clipped by 0 bases and J by 5 bases; unmatched bases: 10. The CDR3 is 15 residues long. Looked up from germline, CDR1 is GTSNPN and CDR2 is SVGIG (reference sequence). This chain's CDR3 is CAWSVDGREFNEQYF. DNA of the CDR3: TGTGCCTGGAGTGTAGATGGGCGGGAGTTCAACGAGCAGTACTTC.

The genes are TRBV6-1 and TRBJ1-2; possible D gene TRBD1, 5 bases. V gave up 6 bases and J gave up 1 base, with 12 bases separating them. This CDR3 spans 14 amino acids. The germline CDR1 and CDR2 sequences are MNHNS and SASEGT. The CDR3 nucleotides read TGTGCCAGCAGCCCGACAGCCGATAACTATGGCTACACCTTC. Its protein is CASSPTADNYGYTF.